Listed here are 30 T cell receptor beta chains from one sample, sequenced in a study of T-cell reconstitution after alpha-beta-depleted transplantation in children. The TCRbeta library was prepared with unique molecular identifiers. TCRdb called the PCR reads again in MiXCR, with one record for every CDR3 protein. This sample has about 690,000 distinct CDR3 sequences, with around a sixth found just once. Specimen: PBMCs from the stem cell graft donor, collected from the stem cell graft. These receptors were collected from a human donor who donated a stem cell graft to a child with acute myeloid leukemia.

The chain carries TRBV7-9 and TRBJ2-7; D ambiguous. V was cut by 3 bases and J by 7 bases, with 13 bases left in between. CDR3 length equals 13 residues. The V gene's germline CDR1 is SEHNR and CDR2 FQNEAQ (reference sequence). Here the CDR3 DNA reads TGTGCCAGCAGCTTGAGACTCCCAGTGGAGCAGTACGTC. Translation gives CASSLRLPVEQYV.

This clonotype was seen at least ten times. The chain links TRBV7-8 to TRBJ2-2; no clear D gene. The germline gives CDR1 SGHVS, CDR2 FQNEAQ. The V gene lost 5 bases and the J gene lost 6 bases, with 10 bases spanning the gap. This CDR3 has 13 amino acids. CDR3 DNA: TGTGCCAGCAGCCGGGCCTTTCCCGGGGAGCTGTTTTTT. The encoded protein is CASSRAFPGELFF. Using reference TRBV7-8 and TRBJ2-2 for the parts outside the CDR3, the full variable domain is GAGVSQSPRYKVAKRGQDVALRCDPISGHVSLFWYQQALGQGPEFLTYFQNEAQLDKSGLPSDRFFAERPEGSVSTLKIQRTQQEDSAVYLCASSRAFPGELFFGEGSRLTVL.

This clonotype appeared many times. V usage is TRBV25-1 and J usage is TRBJ2-1; possible D gene TRBD2, 7 bases. V shed 4 bases and J shed 1 base, with 20 bases lying between them. The germline gives CDR1 MGHDK, CDR2 SYGVNS. This CDR3 has 18 residues. CDR3 protein: CASSGKGGSSLSYNEQFF. For the CDR3, the DNA is TGTGCCAGCAGTGGGAAGGGGGGGTCCAGCCTTTCCTACAATGAGCAGTTCTTC.

This clonotype was seen repeatedly, ten times or more. This chain connects TRBV6-1 to TRBJ2-3, with 8 bases fitting TRBD1. Germline CDR1 and CDR2: MNHNS and SASEGT. J was trimmed by 2 bases and V by 6 bases; bases with no gene match: 7. This CDR3 contains 15 residues. In DNA, the CDR3 is TGTGCCAGCAGGAAGAGACAGGGGTCCACAGATACGCAGTATTTT. Its protein product is CASRKRQGSTDTQYF.

This clonotype was recorded at least ten times. The chain recombines TRBV20-1 with TRBJ2-1, with TRBD2 identical over 7 bases. V shed 0 bases and J 5 bases; nucleotides not matched to a gene: 10. CDR3 length: 16 amino acids. The V gene's germline CDR1 is DFQATT and CDR2 SNEGSKA (reference sequence). The CDR3 loop is CSARDSGGGGDNEQFF. Here the CDR3 DNA reads TGCAGTGCTAGAGATTCGGGCGGGGGTGGAGACAATGAGCAGTTCTTC.

The chain carries TRBV21-1 and TRBJ1-4. TRBV21-1 is classified as a pseudogene. There are 12 residues in the CDR3. The CDR3 sequence is CASSKSSEKLFF. DNA for the CDR3: TGTGCCAGCAGCAAATCCAGTGAAAAACTGTTTTTT.

This clonotype was detected many times. This rearrangement joins TRBV20-1 to TRBJ2-5; 12 positions match TRBD2. The CDR3 covers 16 residues. From germline, CDR1 is DFQATT and CDR2 SNEGSKA (reference sequence). Trimming cost V 6 bases and J 1 base; bases outside gene matches: 9. CDR3 DNA: TGCAGTGCCCTGCCGACTAGCGGGGGCCTCCAAGAGACCCAGTACTTC. Translating it yields CSALPTSGGLQETQYF.

In this sample, this clonotype turned up a few times. V usage is TRBV10-2 and J usage is TRBJ1-6; 7 bases align to TRBD1. CDR1 WSHSY and CDR2 SAAADI come from the germline V gene. After removal of 0 bases from V and 5 bases from J, the junction contained 4 bases not matched to a gene. The CDR3 totals 16 residues. For the CDR3, the DNA is TGCGCCAGCAGTGAGTCGGGGACAGTTCATAATTCACCCCTCCACTTT. The encoded protein is CASSESGTVHNSPLHF.

This clonotype was counted many times. This rearrangement joins TRBV20-1 to TRBJ2-2; D call uncertain. Germline CDR1 DFQATT, CDR2 SNEGSKA (reference sequence). This CDR3 comprises 13 residues. V lost 5 bases, J lost 7 bases, and 14 bases lay in between. CDR3 DNA: TGCAGTGCTCCAAAGGGCCCGGGCGGGGAGCTGTTTTTT. It codes for CSAPKGPGGELFF.

In its sample, this clonotype was seen many times. V gene TRBV6-5 combines with J gene TRBJ2-1, with TRBD1 as a possible D gene (6 bases). CDR1 is MNHEY and CDR2 is SVGAGI in the germline V gene. CDR3 length: 13 residues. Trimming removed 5 bases from V and 9 bases from J, with 14 bases in between. CDR3 DNA sequence: TGTGCCAGCAGTACGGGGACATACTTTGAGCAGTTCTTC. Protein sequence: CASSTGTYFEQFF.

This clonotype was observed at least ten times. The chain combines TRBV29-1 with TRBJ2-5; unclear D gene. Trimming pared 7 bases from V and 2 bases from J, leaving 11 bases between. Per germline, CDR1 SQVTM and CDR2 ANQGSEA. This CDR3 region has 12 residues. The chain's CDR3 is CSASQSQETQYF. CDR3 sequence (DNA): TGCAGCGCAAGCCAGAGTCAAGAGACCCAGTACTTC.

This clonotype has more than one count but fewer than ten. The V and J genes are TRBV5-1 and TRBJ1-5; D is possibly TRBD1 (6 bases). CDR3 size: 15 residues. Germline loops: CDR1 SGHRS, CDR2 YFSETQ. The ends were cut back, 0 bases at V and 6 bases at J, with 13 bases in the middle. The chain's CDR3 is CASSLGPGEGQPQHF. DNA of the CDR3: TGCGCCAGCAGCTTGGGCCCAGGGGAAGGTCAGCCCCAGCATTTT.

The rearrangement joins TRBV7-9 to TRBJ2-2; D might be TRBD1 (6 bases). Germline CDR1 is SEHNR and CDR2 is FQNEAQ (reference sequence). Trimming cost V 6 bases and J 5 bases, with 16 bases left between them. The CDR3 totals 15 residues. The CDR3 DNA reads TGTGCCAGCAGTCCGGTAGGGGGACCAACCGGGGAGCTGTTTTTT. Its translation is CASSPVGGPTGELFF.

The table lists this clonotype with many counts. The V call is TRBV20-1, the J call TRBJ2-4; D is uncertain. The CDR3 loop spans 13 amino acids. V was shortened by 4 bases and J by 1 base, with 8 bases between the two germline ends. Germline V lookup: CDR1 DFQATT, CDR2 SNEGSKA (reference sequence). CDR3 in amino acids: CSAISFAKNIQYF. For the CDR3, the DNA is TGCAGTGCTATCTCCTTTGCCAAAAACATTCAGTACTTC.

This sequence joins TRBV15 and TRBJ2-2; tentative D call: TRBD2 (5 bases). Germline V gives CDR1 LNHNV, CDR2 YYDKDF (reference sequence). Trimming cost V 0 bases and J 7 bases, with 12 bases left between them. This CDR3 has 15 residues. CDR3 protein: CATSRDRGRVGELFF. CDR3 nucleotides: TGTGCCACCAGCAGAGATCGGGGTAGGGTCGGGGAGCTGTTTTTT.

This clonotype appeared many times. The chain recombines TRBV7-2 with TRBJ1-6; TRBD1 is a possible D gene (5 bases). This CDR3 contains 15 residues. Trimming shortened V by 3 bases and J by 10 bases, and 16 bases separated the two germline ends. CDR1 is SGHTA, CDR2 FQGNSA, per germline. CDR3 residues: CASSFKGQGGSPLHF. DNA for the CDR3: TGTGCCAGCAGCTTTAAGGGGCAGGGCGGGTCACCCCTCCACTTT.

This clonotype appeared many times. This chain uses TRBV6-5 with TRBJ2-3, with TRBD2 matching over 9 bases. Germline values: CDR1 MNHEY, CDR2 SVGAGI. V lost 0 bases to trimming and J lost 2 bases; unmatched junction nucleotides: 3. The CDR3 is made up of 16 amino acids. CDR3 coding DNA: TGTGCCAGCAGTTACTCACCTAGCGGGGTCACAGATACGCAGTATTTT. Translating gives CASSYSPSGVTDTQYF.

This clonotype was seen ten or more times. The chain uses TRBV7-2 and TRBJ2-1; TRBD2 matches at 13 bases. This CDR3 has 15 residues. The germline V gene encodes CDR1 SGHTA and CDR2 FQGNSA. J gave up 10 bases and V 5 bases, and 8 bases lay outside the gene matches. The CDR3 coding sequence is TGTGCCAGCAGCGTTGGATCGACTAGCGGGGGGGAGCAGTTCTTC. It translates to CASSVGSTSGGEQFF.

This clonotype was detected ten times or more. The chain carries TRBV13 and TRBJ2-7; weak D call: TRBD1 (5 bases). The germline V gene encodes CDR1 PRHDT and CDR2 FYEKMQ (reference sequence). The V end was cut by 0 bases, the J end by 7 bases, with 13 bases between. The CDR3 is 14 amino acids. The CDR3 DNA follows: TGTGCCAGCAGCTTAGGCGGCGACCCAGGGGAGCAGTACTTC. Its protein is CASSLGGDPGEQYF.

This clonotype turned up a few times. The chain has TRBV27 and TRBJ1-1; D perhaps matches TRBD1 (5 bases). V was trimmed by 3 bases and J by 11 bases, leaving 13 bases between them. Germline CDR1 is MNHEY and CDR2 is SMNVEV (reference sequence). The CDR3 contains 12 residues. In nucleotides, the CDR3 is TGTGCCAGCAGTTTTGGTCCGGGGGAGGCTTTCTTT. This codes for CASSFGPGEAFF.

This clonotype was seen at least ten times. The V call is TRBV20-1, the J call TRBJ2-5; no clear D gene. The CDR3 extends over 13 amino acids. The germline V and J ends were trimmed by 1 base and 4 bases, with 10 bases remaining between them. In germline, CDR1 is DFQATT, CDR2 SNEGSKA (reference sequence). The CDR3 DNA follows: TGCAGTGCTAGAGGCAGCGCGTCAGAGACCCAGTACTTC. It yields the protein CSARGSASETQYF.

This clonotype was counted only a few times. The CDR3 DNA sequence: TGCAGCGTTGAATCTTCGGTAGGGGATGAGCAGTTCTTC. As protein: CSVESSVGDEQFF. The genes are TRBV29-1 and TRBJ2-1, with D possibly matching TRBD1 (5 bases). The CDR3 is 13 amino acids. The V and J ends lost 2 bases and 8 bases respectively, with 13 bases between them. Looked up from germline, CDR1 is SQVTM and CDR2 is ANQGSEA.

This clonotype has only a few counts. V gene TRBV7-9 combines with J gene TRBJ2-2, with a possible D match to TRBD2 (5 bases). The CDR3 loop spans 14 amino acids. V lost 4 bases to trimming and J lost 10 bases, with 16 bases between them. Germline CDR1 reads SEHNR; CDR2 reads FQNEAQ (reference sequence). CDR3 DNA sequence: TGTGCCAGCAGCTCACTAGTAACGCTTGCGGAGCTGTTTTTT. Amino acid sequence: CASSSLVTLAELFF.

Note on this clonotype: This may come from a read error, since a much larger clone is one base off. The chain links TRBV10-3 to TRBJ2-3, with TRBD2 identical over 8 bases. The germline CDR1 and CDR2 sequences are ENHRY and SYGVKD. The CDR3 contains 15 residues. The DNA for the CDR3 is TGTGCCACCAGTGGACGGGGGGGTGTCACAGATACGCAGTATTTT. Its protein product is CATSGRGGVTDTQYF.

At least ten counts were recorded for this clonotype. The chain couples TRBV6-2 or TRBV6-3 to TRBJ2-1, with TRBD1 matching over 8 bases. With V trimmed by 0 bases and J by 4 bases, 8 bases remained unmatched. The CDR3 sequence is 17 residues long. CDR1 MNHEY and CDR2 SVGEGT come from the germline V gene. This chain's CDR3 is CASSYSKYRGEYNEQFF. The DNA of the CDR3 is TGTGCCAGCAGTTACTCGAAGTACAGGGGGGAATACAATGAGCAGTTCTTC.

The V gene is TRBV20-1, the J gene TRBJ2-2, with TRBD2 as a possible D gene (5 bases). Germline CDR1 and CDR2: DFQATT and SNEGSKA (reference sequence). The ends were cut back, 5 bases at V and 1 base at J, with 17 bases in the middle. The CDR3 is made up of 16 amino acids. DNA of the CDR3: TGCAGTGCTTCAAACAGCGGTGGCCGGAACACCGGGGAGCTGTTTTTT. Translation gives CSASNSGGRNTGELFF.

The sample holds a few counts of this clonotype. The V and J genes are TRBV7-2 and TRBJ2-7, with D possibly TRBD1 on 6 matching bases. CDR1 is SGHTA and CDR2 is FQGNSA in the germline V gene. Trimming took off 2 bases at V and 0 bases at J, with 8 bases between the two ends. This CDR3 is built from 14 residues. The CDR3 sequence: CASSLRTVSYEQYF. CDR3 nucleotides: TGTGCCAGCAGCTTAAGGACAGTCTCCTACGAGCAGTACTTC. Complete variable domain (other parts from reference TRBV7-2 and TRBJ2-7): GAGVSQSPSNKVTEKGKDVELRCDPISGHTALYWYRQSLGQGLEFLIYFQGNSAPDKSGLPSDRFSAERTGGSVSTLTIQRTQQEDSAVYLCASSLRTVSYEQYFGPGTRLTVT.

This clonotype was detected many times. A read error may produce the germline difference seen at one junction end. This chain uses TRBV20-1 with TRBJ2-1, with D possibly TRBD1 on 5 matching bases. CDR1 is DFQATT, CDR2 SNEGSKA, per germline (reference sequence). CDR3 size: 16 residues. The CDR3 DNA follows: TGCAGTGCTAGAGGGGCCTTGGCGAACTCACGGATACAGGAGCTCTTC. Encoded protein: CSARGALANSRIQELF.

The CDR3 loop reads CASSFAIAGETGELFF. CDR3 bases: TGTGCCAGCAGCTTCGCTATCGCAGGGGAGACCGGGGAGCTGTTTTTT. The chain combines TRBV7-3 with TRBJ2-2, with D possibly being TRBD1 (6 bases). Germline V gene sequence: CDR1 SGHTA, CDR2 FQGTGA. V lost 3 bases to trimming and J lost 5 bases, with 16 bases between them. This CDR3 region has 16 residues.

The chain recombines TRBV6-2 or TRBV6-3 with TRBJ2-7; D is perhaps TRBD1 (5 bases). Germline V gives CDR1 MNHEY, CDR2 SVGEGT. There are 14 residues in the CDR3. Trimming removed 2 bases from V and 3 bases from J, with 11 bases in between. The CDR3 sequence is CASSYRIQGYEQYF. CDR3 DNA: TGTGCCAGCAGTTACCGGATTCAGGGCTACGAGCAGTACTTC.